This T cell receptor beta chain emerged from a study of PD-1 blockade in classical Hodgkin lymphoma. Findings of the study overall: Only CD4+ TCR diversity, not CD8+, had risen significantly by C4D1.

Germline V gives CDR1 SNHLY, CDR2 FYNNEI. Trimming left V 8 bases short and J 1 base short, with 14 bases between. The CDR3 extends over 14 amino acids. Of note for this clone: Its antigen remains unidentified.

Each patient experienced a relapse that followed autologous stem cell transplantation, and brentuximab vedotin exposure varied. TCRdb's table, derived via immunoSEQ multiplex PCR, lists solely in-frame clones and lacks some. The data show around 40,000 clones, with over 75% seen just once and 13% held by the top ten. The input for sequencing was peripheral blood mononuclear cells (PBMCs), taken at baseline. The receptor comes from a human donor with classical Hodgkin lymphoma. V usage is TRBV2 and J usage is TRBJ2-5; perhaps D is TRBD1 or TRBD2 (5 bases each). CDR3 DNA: TGTGCCAGCGGAAAGGGGAGCCTCCAAGAGACCCAGTACTTC. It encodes CASGKGSLQETQYF. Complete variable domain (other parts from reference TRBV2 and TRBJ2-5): EPEVTQTPSHQVTQMGQEVILRCVPISNHLYFYWYRQILGQKVEFLVSFYNNEISEKSEIFDDQFSVERPDGSNFTLKIRSTKLEDSAMYFCASGKGSLQETQYFGPGTRLLVL.